The 3 T cell receptor beta chains in this list originate from one sample, sequenced in a study of T cells in localized non-small cell lung cancer. Assay: immunoSEQ multiplex PCR; the TCRdb copy retains only in-frame clones and omits some. The sample comprises around 28,000 clones, about 90% of which are singletons, and around 2.8% rests with the top ten. The specimen was peripheral blood, collected before any cancer treatment. These TCRs come from a woman aged 18-49 years with stage I lung adenocarcinoma.

The rearrangement uses TRBV18 and TRBJ2-7; tentatively, D is TRBD1 or TRBD2 (5 bases each). Trimming removed 3 bases at V and 5 bases at J, with 14 bases between. CDR1 is KGHSH and CDR2 is LQKENI in the germline V gene. The CDR3 extends over 14 amino acids. CDR3 DNA sequence: TGTGCCAGCTCACCGGCGGGCAGGGCCCACGAGCAGTACTTC. It translates to CASSPAGRAHEQYF.

This chain joins TRBV27 and TRBJ2-5; TRBD2 matches at 7 bases. The V gene's germline CDR1 is MNHEY and CDR2 SMNVEV (reference sequence). Germline trimming cut 2 bases from V and 1 base from J; bases unmatched to any gene: 1. The length of the CDR3 is 14 residues. The CDR3 DNA reads as TGTGCCAGCAGTTTAATAGCGGGCCAAGAGACCCAGTACTTC. Translated: CASSLIAGQETQYF.

This chain joins TRBV2 and TRBJ1-5; possible D gene TRBD1, 5 bases. V dropped 4 bases and J dropped 3 bases, with 16 bases sitting between them. CDR1 is SNHLY, CDR2 FYNNEI, per germline. The CDR3 covers 16 residues. This chain's CDR3 is CASSVGAAGPNQPQHF. The DNA for the CDR3 is TGTGCCAGCAGTGTAGGGGCCGCGGGACCCAATCAGCCCCAGCATTTT.